These 7 T cell receptor beta chains were all obtained from the same sample, sequenced in a study of blood T cell repertoires in COVID-19. Using immunoSEQ multiplex PCR, the repertoire was profiled, and TCRdb retains in-frame clones only, with some absent. The table includes some 200,000 clones, 80% to 90% detected once. Sequencing was performed on PBMCs or T cells enriched from blood (not recorded which). The receptor source for this set is a man aged 25 to 45 in a cohort exposed to, infected with or recovered from COVID-19 (not recorded which).

The chain recombines TRBV5-1 with TRBJ2-7; D perhaps matches TRBD2 (6 bases). The CDR3 has 15 residues. The ends were cut back, 4 bases at V and 2 bases at J, with 16 bases in the middle. Germline-derived CDR1 and CDR2 are SGHRS and YFSETQ. The CDR3 sequence is CASSGASGRPYEQYF. The CDR3 DNA reads as TGCGCCAGCAGCGGGGCGTCAGGGAGGCCCTACGAGCAGTACTTC.

This chain uses TRBV28 with TRBJ1-1; 9 positions agree with TRBD1. Germline trimming cut 4 bases from V and 4 bases from J; bases unmatched to any gene: 7. This CDR3 has 15 residues. CDR1 MDHEN and CDR2 SYDVKM come from the germline V gene. The CDR3 spells CASSSLTGGPTEAFF. In DNA form, the CDR3 reads TGTGCCAGCAGTTCCCTCACAGGGGGCCCCACTGAAGCTTTCTTT.

The rearrangement uses TRBV3-1 (or the pseudogene TRBV3-2) and TRBJ2-2; D is undetermined. The CDR3 consists of 14 residues. V was trimmed by 3 bases and J by 3 bases, leaving 8 bases between them. Germline V gives CDR1 LGHDT, CDR2 YNNKEL (reference sequence). The CDR3 is CASSQLADTGELFF. For the CDR3, the DNA is TGTGCCAGCAGCCAGTTGGCGGACACCGGGGAGCTGTTTTTT.

This clone occurred once. J is TRBJ2-2 and V is TRBV13, with a tentative D call TRBD1 (5 bases). The CDR3 is 13 amino acids. Germline CDR1 PRHDT, CDR2 FYEKMQ (reference sequence). V lost 6 bases and J lost 1, with 6 bases in between. The CDR3 is CASRGRNTGELFF. In DNA form, the CDR3 reads TGTGCCAGCAGGGGGCGGAACACCGGGGAGCTGTTTTTT. The full variable domain, rest sourced from reference TRBV13 and TRBJ2-2, is AAGVIQSPRHLIKEKRETATLKCYPIPRHDTVYWYQQGPGQDPQFLISFYEKMQSDKGSIPDRFSAQQFSDYHSELNMSSLELGDSALYFCASRGRNTGELFFGEGSRLTVL.

This clone was picked up many times. This chain connects TRBV7-8 to TRBJ2-1; 8 bases are a match to TRBD2. The germline gives CDR1 SGHVS, CDR2 FQNEAQ. The CDR3 has 16 amino acids. Trimming cost V 5 bases and J 2 bases; bases outside gene matches: 8. This CDR3 is CASSTRGSGTYNEQFF. The CDR3 coding sequence is TGTGCCAGCAGCACGAGGGGTAGCGGGACCTACAATGAGCAGTTCTTC.

The V call is TRBV9, the J call TRBJ2-3; 9 nucleotides align to TRBD2. The ends lost 2 bases at V and 0 bases at J; junction bases unmatched: 4. The CDR3 totals 16 residues. Per the germline V gene, CDR1 is SGDLS and CDR2 is YYNGEE. The CDR3 protein is CASSVKTSGSTDTQYF. The CDR3 DNA is TGTGCCAGCAGCGTCAAGACTAGCGGAAGCACAGATACGCAGTATTTT.

The chain carries TRBV11-2 and TRBJ1-4; possibly TRBD1 for D (5 bases). Trimming shortened V by 1 base and J by 8 bases, and 11 bases separated the two germline ends. This CDR3 is built from 14 residues. The germline V gene has CDR1 SGHAT and CDR2 FQNNGV. The CDR3 loop reads CASSLVETDEKLFF. In DNA form, the CDR3 reads TGTGCCAGCAGCTTAGTAGAGACAGACGAAAAACTGTTTTTT. Complete variable domain (other parts from reference TRBV11-2 and TRBJ1-4): EAGVAQSPRYKIIEKRQSVAFWCNPISGHATLYWYQQILGQGPKLLIQFQNNGVVDDSQLPKDRFSAERLKGVDSTLKIQPAKLEDSAVYLCASSLVETDEKLFFGSGTQLSVL.